This T cell receptor beta chain was identified during a study of Ad26.COV2.S vaccination and SARS-CoV-2 variants (dated by TCRdb to about 2021). Study-level background: Vaccine-arm donors came from COV1001, a multicentre, randomized, double-blind, placebo-controlled phase I-IIa trial of Ad26.COV2.S in healthy adults. Ad26.COV2.S was given intramuscularly at 5x10^10 or 1x10^11 viral particles, as a single shot or as two shots 56 days apart. TCRbeta repertoire sequencing was used to assess the specificity and breadth of SARS-CoV-2-reactive T cell receptors after Ad26.COV2.S vaccination. A total of around 32 samples were included in the TCR-sequenced set, comprising some 20 Ad26.COV2.S vaccine recipients, 5 placebo recipients and 8 SARS-CoV-2 convalescent individuals. Participants in the trial were split at random into five groups of five each, receiving low-dose or high-dose Ad26.COV2.S once or twice, or else placebo on both occasions. Investigators remained blinded to trial group allocation during experiments and outcome assessment. General conclusions and limits of the study: The study lacked the statistical power to compare responses across vaccine doses or regimens. It was noted by the authors that total T cell responses may have been underestimated by the TCR breadth and depth analyses. Spike-specific TCR breadth was higher in Ad26.COV2.S recipients than in placebo recipients (P = 0.0014). Vaccine and placebo recipients had similar non-spike TCR breadth, a finding consistent with the vaccine containing only spike. After vaccination, spike-specific CD8+ and CD4+ T cell responses were reported to show substantial breadth.

The intended sense of this specimen's treatment or condition label: about 20 received Ad26.COV2.S at low or high dose, single or two shots; 5 received placebo; per-sample allocation not given. For vaccine and placebo recipients, the sequenced repertoires came from samples collected on day 63 after the first injection. In Cohort 1b, about 27 adults aged 18-55 years were enrolled at a single site in Boston, USA, between 29 July and 7 August 2020. As a vaccine, Ad26.COV2.S was a replication-incompetent adenovirus type 26 vector that expressed a prefusion-stabilized SARS-CoV-2 spike protein derived from the original Wuhan strain. TCRbeta CDR3 regions were sequenced with the immunoSEQ Assay. After extraction, genomic DNA underwent amplification by bias-controlled multiplex PCR, followed by high-throughput sequencing. The published analysis was carried out like this. To quantify the absolute abundance of each unique TCRbeta CDR3 region, sequences were collapsed and filtered. T cell fraction was estimated by normalizing TCRbeta template counts to usable DNA, with usable DNA measured through amplification of reference genes found in all nucleated cells. Repertoire TCRs were annotated as SARS-CoV-2-specific when V gene, CDR3 amino acid sequence and J gene were exactly matched to a known reactive TCR set. The reference SARS-CoV-2 TCR set came from MIRA and was filtered for enrichment in COVID-19-positive ImmuneCODE repertoires, removing public or cross-reactive TCRs. Drawing on the MIRA antigens, annotated TCRs were analysed further at the level of specific ORF or position within ORF. Breadth was defined as the number of annotated unique rearrangements divided by the total number of unique productive rearrangements, and depth was defined as the summed frequency of the annotated unique rearrangements. TCR breadth was compared between groups using two-sided Wilcoxon rank-sum tests. TCRdb's version of the immuneACCESS table is confined to in-frame rearrangements and falls short of the full clone set. An unresolved V gene accounts for under half of the shortfall where checked; the remainder is of unknown origin. V, J and clone size are taken as reported in that table, and D and trimming were inferred from the DNA itself. The sample has about 220,000 clones on record, roughly 90% of them singletons. About 10% of the sample is held by the ten biggest clonotypes.

In the germline V gene (reference sequence), CDR1 corresponds to MNHEY and CDR2 to SMNVEV. V and J lose 6 bases and 0 bases, and a span of 8 bases separates them. Reading from cysteine to phenylalanine, the CDR3 counts 13 amino acids. Only the CDR3 region is kept as DNA, spanning 39 bases read in frame from base 1. Comment on this clone: Its antigen has not been determined. No base quality information exists; no much larger clone differs at one position.

The TCR comes from a person aged 18-60 years who received the Ad26.COV2.S COVID-19 vaccine or a placebo. The source material was peripheral blood, sampled in a trial of Ad26.COV2.S vaccine versus placebo. The chain employs TRBV27 and TRBJ1-1; the D gene assignment is ambiguous. Here is the DNA: TGTGCCAGCAGCGAACTGATGAACACTGAAGCTTTCTTT. It is translated as CASSELMNTEAFF.